These 13 T cell receptor beta chains were all obtained from the same sample, sequenced in a study of OX40 agonist ivuxolimab in advanced cancers. The repertoire was sequenced with immunoSEQ multiplex PCR; TCRdb's copy has only in-frame clones and lacks some. The table records 20,000 or so clones, more than 75% of them present only once. The source material was CD4+ or CD8+ T cells sorted from blood, sampled in a trial of the OX40 agonist ivuxolimab. These TCRs come from an adult with an advanced solid tumor such as melanoma, head and neck, liver or kidney cancer.

V gene TRBV12-5 combines with J gene TRBJ2-1; D is perhaps TRBD1 (5 bases). CDR1 and CDR2 from the germline V gene are LGHNT and FRNRAP. CDR3 length: 16 amino acids. V was cut by 0 bases and J by 4 bases, with 13 bases left in between. The CDR3 region is CASGLVLGDQYNEQFF. The CDR3 DNA sequence: TGTGCTAGTGGTTTGGTATTAGGGGATCAGTACAATGAGCAGTTCTTC.

There are a few counts of this clone. This chain joins TRBV28 and TRBJ1-2, with D possibly being TRBD1 (5 bases). Germline CDR1 and CDR2: MDHEN and SYDVKM. This CDR3 has 14 amino acids. V was shortened by 6 bases and J by 5 bases, with 16 bases between the two germline ends. The CDR3 DNA reads as TGTGCCAGCAGGGATGCCGGGGACCCGTATGGCTACACCTTC. It translates to CASRDAGDPYGYTF.

This clone was picked up one time. The chain has TRBV10-2 and TRBJ2-7; D possibly matches TRBD1 or TRBD2 (5 bases each). Germline V gene sequence: CDR1 WSHSY, CDR2 SAAADI. The CDR3 totals 12 residues. CDR3 region: CAAGTPRYEQYF. The CDR3 nucleotides read TGCGCTGCCGGGACCCCCAGGTACGAGCAGTACTTC.

The chain couples TRBV19 to TRBJ2-5, with D possibly matching TRBD1 (5 bases). The J call may be mistaken, given a closer DNA end match to TRBJ2-7. Germline V CDR1 and CDR2: LNHDA, SQIVND (reference sequence). CDR3 length equals 14 residues. The CDR3 loop reads CASRSRQSPDEQYF. The CDR3 DNA is TGTGCCAGTAGGTCCCGACAGAGCCCAGACGAGCAGTACTTC.

The chain uses TRBV9 and TRBJ2-7; weak D call: TRBD1 (5 bases). This CDR3 spans 15 amino acids. The V and J ends lost 4 bases and 0 bases respectively, with 14 bases between them. Germline CDR1 is SGDLS and CDR2 is YYNGEE. The CDR3 nucleotides are TGTGCCAGCAGCCCCTCCGGACATTCCTCCTACGAGCAGTACTTC. Amino acids: CASSPSGHSSYEQYF.

This sequence joins TRBV19 and TRBJ2-5; no reliable D call. Germline V gene data show CDR1 as LNHDA and CDR2 as SQIVND (reference sequence). The CDR3 length is 13 residues. Trimming removed 0 bases from V and 3 bases from J, with 5 bases in between. The CDR3 nucleotides are TGTGCCAGTAGTATAGATACGGAAGAGACCCAGTACTTC. This gives the protein CASSIDTEETQYF.

V usage is TRBV7-9 and J usage is TRBJ2-5; D uncertain. From germline, CDR1 is SEHNR and CDR2 FQNEAQ (reference sequence). The V end was cut by 0 bases, the J end by 2 bases, with 10 bases between. This CDR3 is 15 amino acids long. The CDR3 region has the DNA TGTGCCAGCAGCTTAGCCTTTAGGGCACAAGAGACCCAGTACTTC. It encodes CASSLAFRAQETQYF.

The chain recombines TRBV2 with TRBJ2-2; tentatively, D is TRBD1 (6 bases). Per the germline V gene, CDR1 is SNHLY and CDR2 is FYNNEI. The CDR3 has 15 residues. Trimming stripped 0 bases from V and 6 bases from J, with 11 bases between. CDR3 residues: CASSEALAGAGELFF. CDR3 sequence (DNA): TGTGCCAGCAGTGAAGCGCTGGCAGGGGCCGGGGAGCTGTTTTTT.

The CDR3 reads CASSDSSSNQPQHF. CDR3 bases: TGTGCCAGTTCGGACAGTAGTAGCAATCAGCCCCAGCATTTT. The chain employs TRBV19 and TRBJ1-5, with D tentatively TRBD1 (6 bases). Germline values: CDR1 LNHDA, CDR2 SQIVND (reference sequence). The CDR3 consists of 14 residues. The germline V and J ends were trimmed by 8 bases and 0 bases, with 11 bases remaining between them.

The chain couples TRBV4-1 to TRBJ2-7; the match to TRBD1 covers 11 bases. The germline V gene has CDR1 MGHRA and CDR2 YSYEKL. V shed 5 bases and J 6 bases; nucleotides not matched to a gene: 6. This CDR3 contains 14 residues. The CDR3 region has the DNA TGCGCCAGCAGCGACCGGGACAGGGGGGGCGAGCAGTACTTC. This encodes CASSDRDRGGEQYF.

The chain is built from TRBV7-8 and TRBJ1-2; 9 bases fit TRBD1. Looked up from germline, CDR1 is SGHVS and CDR2 is FQNEAQ. The CDR3 is made up of 18 amino acids. V shed 5 bases and J 4 bases; nucleotides not matched to a gene: 17. The CDR3 region has the DNA TGTGCCAGCAGCCTACCAACACTACAGGGGGCGCTTGGCTATGGCTACACCTTC. This translates into CASSLPTLQGALGYGYTF.

The V call is TRBV27, the J call TRBJ2-7, with 8 bases that match TRBD2. CDR3 length: 14 residues. Per germline, CDR1 MNHEY and CDR2 SMNVEV (reference sequence). J was trimmed by 6 bases and V by 5 bases; bases with no gene match: 9. The CDR3 is CASSPPGLGFEQYF. CDR3 sequence (DNA): TGTGCCAGCAGTCCCCCGGGACTAGGTTTCGAGCAGTACTTC.

This clone came up a few times. V gene TRBV7-7 combines with J gene TRBJ2-7; D uncertain. Germline V gene lookup returns CDR1 SSHAT and CDR2 FNYEAQ (reference sequence). V was pared by 1 base and J by 0 bases, with 10 bases between. There are 15 residues in the CDR3. CDR3 in amino acids: CASSLESGSSYEQYF. CDR3 bases: TGTGCCAGCAGCTTAGAATCGGGTAGCTCCTACGAGCAGTACTTC.